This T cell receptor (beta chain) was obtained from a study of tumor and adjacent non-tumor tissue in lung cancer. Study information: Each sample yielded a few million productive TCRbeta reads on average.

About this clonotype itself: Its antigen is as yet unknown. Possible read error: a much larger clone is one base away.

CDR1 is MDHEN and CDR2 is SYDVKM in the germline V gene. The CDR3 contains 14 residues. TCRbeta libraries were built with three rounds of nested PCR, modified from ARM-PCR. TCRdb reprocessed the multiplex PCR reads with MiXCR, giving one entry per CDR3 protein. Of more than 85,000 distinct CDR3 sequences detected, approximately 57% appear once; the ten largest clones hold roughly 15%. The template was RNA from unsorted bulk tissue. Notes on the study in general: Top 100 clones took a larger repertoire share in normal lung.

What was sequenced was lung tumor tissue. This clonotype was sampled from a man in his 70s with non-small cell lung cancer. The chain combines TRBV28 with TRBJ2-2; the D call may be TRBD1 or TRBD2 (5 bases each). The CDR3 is CASSFEGNTGDLFF. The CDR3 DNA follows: TGTGCCAGCAGTTTCGAAGGGAACACCGGGGACCTGTTTTTT. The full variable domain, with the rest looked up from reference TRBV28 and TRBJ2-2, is DVKVTQSSRYLVKRTGEKVFLECVQDMDHENMFWYRQDPGLGLRLIYFSYDVKMKEKGDIPEGYSVSREKKERFSLILESASTNQTSMYLCASSFEGNTGDLFFGEGSRLTVL.